These 2 T cell receptor beta chains originate from one sample sequenced in a study of cytomegalovirus exposure and HLA in healthy donors. Primers for the PCR totalled 60 Vbeta and 13 Jbeta. Sequencing was performed with immunoSEQ multiplex PCR; in TCRdb, only in-frame clones are kept and a portion is missing. This sample yields roughly 120,000 clones, of which approximately 80% are seen a single time; 1.5% to 2.5% belongs to the top ten. Material for sequencing was PBMCs. These receptors originate from a man aged 50-59 years in good health and CMV-seronegative.

The V and J genes are TRBV5-1 and TRBJ2-3, with 7 bases aligning to TRBD2. Trimming took 4 bases from V and 4 from J; bases not matched to a gene: 9. The CDR3 totals 15 residues. Germline values: CDR1 SGHRS, CDR2 YFSETQ. CDR3 coding DNA: TGCGCCAGCAGCCTGGGGACTAAGAGGGCAGATACGCAGTATTTT. This codes for CASSLGTKRADTQYF.

The chain has TRBV6-1 and TRBJ2-7, with D maybe TRBD1 (5 bases). V was shortened by 6 bases and J by 4 bases, with 10 bases between the two germline ends. The CDR3 has 12 amino acids. Germline CDR1 MNHNS, CDR2 SASEGT. The CDR3 protein is CASSSDTYEQYV. The DNA of the CDR3 is TGTGCCAGCAGCTCGGACACTTACGAGCAGTACGTC.